This T cell receptor beta chain is from a study of tumor-infiltrating lymphocytes in localized non-small cell lung cancer. Sequencing used immunoSEQ multiplex PCR; TCRdb keeps in-frame clones, though not all of them. This table has fewer than 8,500 clones, approximately 71% appearing once. This clone was counted a single time. What was sequenced was lung tumor tissue. The source of this sequence is a human donor with non-small cell lung cancer.

CDR3 in amino acids: CASSLNGNEAFF. In nucleotides, the CDR3 is TGCGCCAGCAGCTTAAATGGGAATGAAGCTTTCTTT. The rearrangement joins TRBV5-1 to TRBJ1-1; D unclear. The CDR3 runs to 12 residues. The V end was cut by 2 bases, the J end by 7 bases, with 9 bases between. From germline, CDR1 is SGHRS and CDR2 YFSETQ.